This T cell receptor (beta chain) was found in a study of T cell changes during pregnancy in multiple sclerosis. This table comes from immunoSEQ multiplex PCR, and its TCRdb copy is limited to in-frame clones, with some not included. The sample shows tens of thousands of clones, about 92% of them seen only once. This clone was recorded only once. The CDR3 is 17 residues long. The chain uses TRBV21-1 and TRBJ1-3. TRBV21-1 is given as a pseudogene. The TCR was taken from a female donor in good health, enrolled as a control in a pregnancy study. Material: peripheral blood, obtained in the third trimester of pregnancy. CDR3 bases: TGTGCCAGCAGCCCAACCCTGGGCGGGTCCTCTGGAAACACCATATATTTT. It specifies CASSPTLGGSSGNTIYF.